What follows are 8 T cell receptor beta chains derived from one specimen sequenced in a study of blood T cell repertoires in COVID-19. Sequenced by immunoSEQ multiplex PCR; TCRdb stores in-frame clones only, minus some. The repertoire holds roughly 200,000 clones, with more than 65% as singletons. The sample taken for sequencing was peripheral blood. The receptors originated from a woman aged 80 or older with acute or convalescent COVID-19.

The gene calls are TRBV3-1 (or the pseudogene TRBV3-2) and TRBJ1-6; D is unclear. This CDR3 comprises 18 residues. Trimming shortened V by 7 bases and J by 5 bases, and 24 bases separated the two germline ends. Germline V gene sequence: CDR1 LGHDT, CDR2 YNNKEL (reference sequence). The CDR3 here is CASKNSGESPLNNSPLHF. The CDR3 DNA reads TGTGCCAGCAAAAACAGCGGGGAGTCGCCTCTAAATAATTCACCCCTCCACTTT.

The V and J genes are TRBV2 and TRBJ2-2; unclear D gene. Germline V gene data show CDR1 as SNHLY and CDR2 as FYNNEI. The CDR3 spans 14 residues. Between the trimmed V and J ends, which lost 4 bases and 1 base, there was a span of 7 bases. The CDR3 nucleotides are TGTGCCAGCAGTGGTGACTGGAACACCGGGGAGCTGTTTTTT. Residues: CASSGDWNTGELFF.

To note about this clone: An end of the junction differs from the germline gene, which may be a read error. V is TRBV6-5 and J is TRBJ2-4; D perhaps matches TRBD2 (5 bases). The CDR3 loop spans 15 amino acids. The V gene's germline CDR1 is MNHEY and CDR2 SVGAGI. CDR3 sequence (DNA): TGTGCCAGCAGTAACTCGGACTTTGCCAAAAACATTCAGTACTTC. Protein product: CASSNSDFAKNIQYF.

This clone has only a few counts. For the CDR3, the DNA is TGTGCCAGCAGCTTAGATGGCGGGAGGGGTACGCAGTATTTT. Protein sequence: CASSLDGGRGTQYF. The chain carries TRBV11-3 and TRBJ2-3, with 9 positions matching TRBD2. The J segment lost 8 bases and the V segment lost 0 bases, leaving 3 bases of the junction unmatched. The CDR3 is made up of 14 amino acids. Germline CDR1 SGHNT, CDR2 YENEEA.

The rearrangement joins TRBV6-5 to TRBJ2-2; 7 positions match TRBD1. The germline V gene encodes CDR1 MNHEY and CDR2 SVGAGI. After removal of 9 bases from V and 7 bases from J, the junction contained 11 bases not matched to a gene. This CDR3 region has 14 residues. CDR3 region: CARLRQGWGGELFF. The CDR3 coding sequence is TGTGCCAGATTAAGACAGGGTTGGGGCGGGGAGCTGTTTTTT.

V and J are TRBV6-6 and TRBJ1-2; 7 positions agree with TRBD1. This CDR3 is 12 amino acids long. Germline values: CDR1 MNHNY, CDR2 SVGAGI (reference sequence). The V gene end was trimmed by 8 bases and the J gene end by 2 bases; junction bases not matched to a gene: 2. The CDR3 protein is CASGQANYGYTF. Here the CDR3 DNA reads TGTGCCAGCGGACAGGCGAACTATGGCTACACCTTC.

This clone was seen a handful of times. V gene TRBV2 combines with J gene TRBJ1-2, with 7 bases identical to TRBD1. CDR1 and CDR2 from the germline V gene are SNHLY and FYNNEI. Trimming at V came to 5 bases and at J to 3 bases, leaving 6 bases not matched to a gene. This CDR3 is 14 amino acids long. CDR3 loop: CASSSTGLHYGYTF. For the CDR3, the DNA is TGTGCCAGCAGTTCGACAGGGCTTCACTATGGCTACACCTTC.

The V and J genes are TRBV2 and TRBJ1-2; the D gene is possibly TRBD1 (6 bases). The CDR3 contains 13 residues. The ends were cut back, 6 bases at V and 4 bases at J, with 12 bases in the middle. The germline V gene encodes CDR1 SNHLY and CDR2 FYNNEI. CDR3 protein: CASSVQGAYGYTF. CDR3 in DNA: TGTGCCAGCAGCGTACAGGGTGCCTATGGCTACACCTTC.